Sequencing of this T cell receptor beta chain was carried out in a study of T cells in localized non-small cell lung cancer. The CDR3 runs 14 residues. V was pared by 3 bases and J by 1 base, with 10 bases between. Germline V gene sequence: CDR1 SGHRS, CDR2 YFSETQ. Produced via immunoSEQ multiplex PCR; TCRdb's table is partial and in-frame only. The data show approximately 31,000 clones, with over 65% seen just once and 33% held by the top ten. This receptor was obtained from an older male donor with stage II squamous cell lung carcinoma. The chain combines TRBV5-1 with TRBJ2-5; weak D call: TRBD2 (5 bases). This material consisted of peripheral blood, taken before any cancer treatment. The DNA of the CDR3 is TGCGCCAGCAGCTATAGCGATAGCCAAGAGACCCAGTACTTC. This gives the protein CASSYSDSQETQYF.